This T cell receptor (beta chain) was sequenced during a study of blood T cell repertoires in COVID-19 (dated by TCRdb to about 2020). Regarding the research as a whole: Samples covering the acute and convalescent phases of COVID-19 were provided by collaborators in the United States, Italy and Spain. The prospective study material was composed of cDNA or gDNA derived from T cells, B-cell-depleted T cells, or PBMCs. The dataset comprised deeply sampled blood TCRbeta repertoires from subjects exposed to, actively infected with, or recovered from COVID-19. The repertoires were released in a freely available public database meant as a resource for research on the immune response to SARS-CoV-2. Samples were obtained from the ongoing ImmuneRACE study (first 160 participants) and from about 1,300 subjects provided by 6 global collaborators. The sample metadata nearly always contained a de-identified subject ID, COVID-19 status, age in years and sex. HLA class I and class II types, where available, came from metadata supplied by the sample provider rather than from assay-based typing.

About this clone itself: This clone's antigen is unknown. No base quality values were provided; no much bigger clone lies one nucleotide off.

Trimming removed 3 bases from V and 0 bases from J, leaving 8 bases between the germline ends. From a lookup of the germline V gene, CDR1 and CDR2 are SGHVS and FQNEAQ. There are 14 amino acids in the CDR3, from cysteine to phenylalanine inclusive. Only the CDR3 DNA is retained, 42 bases long and in frame from the first base. One collaborating source in Seattle enrolled patients while the patients were actively infected and followed the patients over time throughout the course of disease. The collaborating institutions used their own protocols to collect whole blood in K2EDTA tubes. For TCRbeta analysis, collaborator samples were shipped as frozen whole blood, as isolated PBMCs, or as DNA extracted from either sample type. Summary of the overall study and its limitations: The quantity of clinical and demographic metadata differed by source and by participant and was supplied without curation.

TCRbeta CDR3 regions were amplified from genomic DNA using the immunoSEQ Assay, a bias-controlled multiplex PCR. For the original study's pipeline: The number of nucleated cells in each sample was estimated by amplification of reference gene primers within the assay. To quantify the absolute abundance of each unique TCRbeta CDR3 rearrangement, sequence reads were collapsed and filtered. Productive Simpson clonality was computed per sample as the square root of Simpson's diversity index over productive rearrangements. As stored in TCRdb, this immuneACCESS dataset retains in-frame rearrangements with V and J assigned. A fraction of the clones does not appear; measured against another copy, unresolved V genes explain less than half of the discrepancy, and the remainder lacks a known reason. That table is the source of V, J and clone size, and D and trimming were worked out from the DNA. This sample holds 250,000 to 350,000 clones; about nine tenths were observed only once. The top ten constitute around 11% of the sample.

This sequence was found in a young woman with COVID-19, enrolled during active disease. The chain was built from TRBV7-8 and TRBJ1-2; no confident D gene assignment can be made. Sequencing was done on a sample of peripheral blood. The CDR3 region has the sequence CASSLAEANYGYTF. The nucleotide sequence reads TGTGCCAGCAGCTTGGCAGAAGCTAACTATGGCTACACCTTC.